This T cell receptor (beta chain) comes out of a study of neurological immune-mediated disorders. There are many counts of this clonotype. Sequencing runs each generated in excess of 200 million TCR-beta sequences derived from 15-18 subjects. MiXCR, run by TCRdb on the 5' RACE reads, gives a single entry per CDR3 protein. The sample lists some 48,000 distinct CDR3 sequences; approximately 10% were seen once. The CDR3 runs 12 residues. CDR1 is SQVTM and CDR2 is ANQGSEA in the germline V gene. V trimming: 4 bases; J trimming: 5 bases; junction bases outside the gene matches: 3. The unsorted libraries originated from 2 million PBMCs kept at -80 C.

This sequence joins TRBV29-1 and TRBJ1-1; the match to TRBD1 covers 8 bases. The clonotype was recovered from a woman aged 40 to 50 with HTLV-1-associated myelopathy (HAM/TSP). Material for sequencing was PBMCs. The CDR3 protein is CSVGQGFTEAFF. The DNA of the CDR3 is TGCAGCGTTGGACAGGGGTTTACTGAAGCTTTCTTT.